The source of this T cell receptor beta chain is a study of cytomegalovirus exposure and HLA in healthy donors. Study-level findings and limits: Per a later analysis, about 17,000 TCR beta sequences showed association with HLA alleles at 0.05 false discovery rate. Researchers reported in a later analysis that a missense DCLRE1C variant was tied to TCR beta V- and J-gene trimming.

For this clone: Antigen: not known.

The germline gives CDR1 SGHKS, CDR2 YYEKEE (reference sequence). J lost 1 base, V lost 2 bases, and 3 bases had no gene match. The CDR3 is 15 amino acids. The PCR was carried out with 60 Vbeta primers and 13 Jbeta primers. Method: immunoSEQ multiplex PCR; TCRdb's copy keeps in-frame clones and lacks some. The sample has 180,000 or so clones, around 80% seen once. The chain recombines TRBV5-5 with TRBJ1-2; 9 bases map to TRBD1. The source of this sequence is a woman aged 55-69 years in good health and CMV-seropositive. Sequenced material: PBMCs. The CDR3 nucleotides are TGTGCCAGCAGCTTACAGGGGGCGGGTAACTATGGCTACACCTTC. Translated: CASSLQGAGNYGYTF.